The following is a T cell receptor (beta chain) sequence with its context. This clone showed up just once. What antigen it recognizes has not been identified. Base qualities are not recorded, but no much larger clone differs from it by a single base. Library preparation was by the immunoSEQ multiplex PCR assay. TCRdb obtained this table from immuneACCESS and retained in-frame rearrangements with V and J assigned. These tables miss some clones; where compared with another copy, unresolved V genes account for less than half of the shortfall, and the remainder is unexplained. The sample table shows 90,000 or so clones, and about 88% are seen once. The ten largest clones take up more than 30% of the sample. These data come from a study of control samples from healthy donors and cancer patients (TCRdb year 2020). V is pared back by 6 bases and J by 7 bases, with 15 bases lying between the germline termini. The CDR3 holds 13 amino acids from the cysteine to the phenylalanine. The only DNA kept is the CDR3, 39 bases in frame from the first base. Based on the germline V gene, the CDR1 and CDR2 sequences are SQVTM and ANQGSEA.

The sample comprised PBMCs. The sequence was collected from a man between 65 and 85 years old with lung cancer. The V and J genes are TRBV29-1 and TRBJ1-4, with TRBD1 tentatively as D gene (6 bases match). CDR3 sequence: CSVGAGAGEKLFF. The DNA is TGCAGCGTCGGGGCAGGGGCGGGTGAAAAACTGTTTTTT.